Below, 27 T cell receptor beta chains from the same sample are listed, as sequenced in a study of blood T cell repertoires in COVID-19. Generated by immunoSEQ multiplex PCR, the TCRdb table keeps only in-frame clones and is missing some. Here the sample spans about 240,000 clones, 82% being singletons. The sequencing input was peripheral blood. These receptors originate from a woman in her sixties or seventies with active or convalescent COVID-19.

The CDR3 loop is CASSQDWSANHQPQHF. DNA for the CDR3: TGCGCCAGCAGCCAAGATTGGTCCGCTAATCATCAGCCCCAGCATTTT. The rearrangement joins TRBV4-1 to TRBJ1-5; D not certain. Germline lookup yields CDR1 MGHRA and CDR2 YSYEKL. V lost 0 bases to trimming and J lost 5 bases, with 14 bases between them. The CDR3 loop spans 16 amino acids.

This clone showed up just a few times. The chain couples TRBV7-9 to TRBJ2-1, with 8 positions matching TRBD1. The CDR3 is 15 amino acids. The junction had 7 bases not matched to a gene; V was cut back by 1 base and J by 8 bases. CDR1 and CDR2 (germline): SEHNR, FQNEAQ (reference sequence). The DNA of the CDR3 is TGTGCCAGCAGCTTAGTCTCGGCAGGGGGCGATGAGCAGTTCTTC. Its protein is CASSLVSAGGDEQFF.

A single count supports this clone. The chain joins TRBV6-5 to TRBJ1-5; unclear D gene. Germline V gene lookup returns CDR1 MNHEY and CDR2 SVGAGI. Trimming took off 2 bases at V and 7 bases at J, with 12 bases between the two ends. There are 14 residues in the CDR3. The CDR3 loop reads CASSYDGVGQPQHF. The CDR3 DNA is TGTGCCAGCAGTTACGACGGGGTGGGGCAGCCCCAGCATTTT.

The V and J genes are TRBV3-1 (or the pseudogene TRBV3-2) and TRBJ1-3; D remains ambiguous. Per the germline V gene, CDR1 is LGHDT and CDR2 is YNNKEL (reference sequence). The CDR3 is 12 amino acids. V was cut by 5 bases and J by 10 bases, with 12 bases left in between. This CDR3 reads CASSRNEWTIYF. DNA for the CDR3: TGTGCCAGCAGCAGAAACGAGTGGACCATATATTTT.

This rearrangement joins TRBV2 to TRBJ1-5; 8 nucleotides align to TRBD1. The V gene's germline CDR1 is SNHLY and CDR2 FYNNEI. This CDR3 has 13 residues. J was trimmed by 6 bases and V by 6 bases; bases with no gene match: 4. The CDR3 sequence is CASRGTGPQPQHF. The CDR3 DNA reads TGTGCCAGCAGGGGGACAGGCCCTCAGCCCCAGCATTTT. Looking up the rest from reference TRBV2 and TRBJ1-5 gives the full variable domain: EPEVTQTPSHQVTQMGQEVILRCVPISNHLYFYWYRQILGQKVEFLVSFYNNEISEKSEIFDDQFSVERPDGSNFTLKIRSTKLEDSAMYFCASRGTGPQPQHFGDGTRLSIL.

This clone was seen a single time. This sample includes further DNA sequences coding for the same CDR3. The V gene is TRBV27, the J gene TRBJ1-2; 8 nucleotides align to TRBD1. V shed 4 bases, J shed 2 bases, and the junction held 3 bases outside the gene matches. Germline V CDR1 and CDR2: MNHEY, SMNVEV (reference sequence). This CDR3 spans 14 amino acids. The CDR3 coding sequence is TGTGCCAGCAGTTCAAACAGGGGGAACTATGGCTACACCTTC. Protein sequence: CASSSNRGNYGYTF.

This clone was seen more than once but under ten times. The chain recombines TRBV27 with TRBJ1-2, with 9 bases aligning to TRBD1. The CDR3 totals 12 residues. CDR1 is MNHEY, CDR2 SMNVEV, per germline (reference sequence). V dropped 8 bases and J dropped 5; count of bases not matched to a gene: 3. CDR3 protein: CASRDRVYGYTF. CDR3 DNA sequence: TGTGCCAGCCGGGACAGGGTTTATGGCTACACCTTC.

The chain employs TRBV4-1 and TRBJ2-7; D gene unclear. The V and J ends lost 5 bases and 2 bases respectively, with 13 bases between them. This CDR3 comprises 14 residues. Germline CDR1 MGHRA, CDR2 YSYEKL. CDR3 region: CASSSPTETYEQYF. As DNA, the CDR3 is TGCGCCAGCAGCTCCCCGACGGAGACCTACGAGCAGTACTTC.

CDR3 coding DNA: TGTGCCAGTAGTGCACCGGGATTAAGATTCTACAATGAGCAGTTCTTC. It is translated as CASSAPGLRFYNEQFF. The rearrangement joins TRBV19 to TRBJ2-1, with a tentative D call TRBD2 (5 bases). This CDR3 has 16 amino acids. The V end lost 5 bases, the J end lost 3 bases, and 17 bases lay between the germline ends. Germline V gene data show CDR1 as LNHDA and CDR2 as SQIVND (reference sequence). Based on the CDR3 plus reference TRBV19 and TRBJ2-1, the full variable domain is DGGITQSPKYLFRKEGQNVTLSCEQNLNHDAMYWYRQDPGQGLRLIYYSQIVNDFQKGDIAEGYSVSREKKESFPLTVTSAQKNPTAFYLCASSAPGLRFYNEQFFGPGTRLTVL.

CDR3 sequence (DNA): TGTGCCAGCAGCTCGAGATCCCGGGACAGGAACTATGGCTACACCTTC. Translated, it gives CASSSRSRDRNYGYTF. This chain connects TRBV5-4 to TRBJ1-2; 8 bases match TRBD1. The junction had 9 bases not matched to a gene; V was cut back by 3 bases and J by 2 bases. This CDR3 comprises 16 residues. Germline CDR1 is SGHNT and CDR2 is YYREEE (reference sequence).

This chain links TRBV27 with TRBJ2-7, with D maybe TRBD2 (6 bases). With 5 bases removed from V and 3 bases from J, the gap between germline ends came to 14 bases. The CDR3 spans 14 residues. The germline V gene encodes CDR1 MNHEY and CDR2 SMNVEV (reference sequence). In DNA form, the CDR3 reads TGTGCCAGCAGTACCCGCGGAGGGAACTACGAGCAGTACTTC. Encoded protein: CASSTRGGNYEQYF.

The chain couples TRBV3-1 (or the pseudogene TRBV3-2) to TRBJ1-4; D is unclear. The CDR3 runs 12 residues. CDR1 is LGHDT, CDR2 YNNKEL, per germline (reference sequence). V was pared by 6 bases and J by 6 bases, with 8 bases between. The CDR3, as DNA: TGTGCCAGCAGTCGCACTTATGAAAAACTGTTTTTT. Protein: CASSRTYEKLFF.

The CDR3 DNA reads as TGTGCCAGCAGACCACAGGGGGCAACTAATGAAAAACTGTTTTTT. This encodes CASRPQGATNEKLFF. This rearrangement joins TRBV7-9 to TRBJ1-4, with TRBD1 matching 8 bases. The germline gives CDR1 SEHNR, CDR2 FQNEAQ (reference sequence). V lost 6 bases and J lost 0; bases outside the gene matches: 3. This CDR3 is built from 15 residues.

V is TRBV19 and J is TRBJ1-2, with 7 bases aligning to TRBD1. The CDR3 length is 16 residues. Losses at the gene ends were 1 base for V and 0 bases for J; bases not matched to a gene: 5. In germline, CDR1 is LNHDA, CDR2 SQIVND (reference sequence). CDR3 sequence reads: CASSIGRGQANYGYTF. Here the CDR3 DNA reads TGTGCCAGTAGTATAGGGAGGGGGCAGGCTAACTATGGCTACACCTTC.

This clone appeared a few times. The rearrangement joins TRBV30 to TRBJ1-6; 7 nucleotides match TRBD1. The CDR3 extends over 15 amino acids. V lost 2 bases to trimming and J lost 7 bases; unmatched junction nucleotides: 8. Germline values: CDR1 GTSNPN, CDR2 SVGIG (reference sequence). Here the CDR3 reads CAWSFPGTDNSPLHF. DNA of the CDR3: TGTGCCTGGAGTTTCCCCGGGACAGACAATTCACCCCTCCACTTT.

The chain combines TRBV3-1 (or the pseudogene TRBV3-2) with TRBJ2-1; 10 bases match TRBD2. CDR1 is LGHDT and CDR2 is YNNKEL in the germline V gene (reference sequence). The CDR3 is 16 amino acids. V shed 4 bases and J 3 bases; nucleotides not matched to a gene: 6. The CDR3 DNA sequence: TGTGCCAGCAGCCCACAGCGGGGGGGCCTCTACAATGAGCAGTTCTTC. As protein: CASSPQRGGLYNEQFF.

V usage is TRBV24-1 and J usage is TRBJ2-1; perhaps TRBD1 as D (5 bases). This CDR3 is built from 16 residues. V was cut by 5 bases and J by 1 base, with 14 bases left in between. The germline gives CDR1 KGHDR, CDR2 SFDVKD. CDR3 amino acids: CATSGPGKGSYNEQFF. Written as DNA, the CDR3 is TGTGCCACCAGTGGGCCAGGGAAAGGGTCCTACAATGAGCAGTTCTTC.

The V gene is TRBV7-9, the J gene TRBJ2-3, with 7 bases that match TRBD1. This CDR3 comprises 14 residues. Per the germline V gene, CDR1 is SEHNR and CDR2 is FQNEAQ (reference sequence). The V segment lost 5 bases and the J segment 1 base; nucleotides outside the gene matches: 3. CDR3 nucleotides: TGTGCCAGCAGCCTCGGACAGGGCACAGATACGCAGTATTTT. Translated, it gives CASSLGQGTDTQYF.

This chain connects TRBV18 to TRBJ2-4; TRBD1 matches 9 bases. Unmatched junction bases numbered 7, after V lost 2 bases and J lost 8 bases. Germline CDR1 reads KGHSH; CDR2 reads LQKENI. The CDR3 has 15 amino acids. In DNA, the CDR3 is TGTGCCAGCTCACCATGGAGGACAGGGGAGGACATTCAGTACTTC. Translating it yields CASSPWRTGEDIQYF.

This clone was seen just once. The gene calls are TRBV30 and TRBJ1-5; D call uncertain. V lost 2 bases and J 0 bases, leaving 17 bases between the germline ends. The CDR3 length is 17 residues. The V gene's germline CDR1 is GTSNPN and CDR2 SVGIG (reference sequence). The DNA for the CDR3 is TGTGCCTGGAGTCTCCCTGGGCGATTCTCTAGCAATCAGCCCCAGCATTTT. Translation: CAWSLPGRFSSNQPQHF.

The rearrangement uses TRBV9 and TRBJ2-5; 8 bases align to TRBD1. Germline CDR1 SGDLS, CDR2 YYNGEE. Germline trimming cut 1 base from V and 2 bases from J; bases unmatched to any gene: 7. The CDR3 length is 16 residues. The CDR3 sequence: CASSVSFTGGQETQYF. In DNA form, the CDR3 reads TGTGCCAGCAGCGTATCCTTTACAGGGGGGCAAGAGACCCAGTACTTC.

This chain links TRBV4-1 with TRBJ2-5, with TRBD2 matching over 8 bases. This CDR3 region has 18 residues. V lost 4 bases and J lost 2; bases outside the gene matches: 15. Germline CDR1 and CDR2: MGHRA and YSYEKL. The CDR3 spells CASSPRPHPGGAQETQYF. The CDR3 DNA is TGCGCCAGCAGCCCTCGACCACATCCGGGGGGGGCTCAAGAGACCCAGTACTTC.

In regard to this clone: The sample contains more than one DNA sequence encoding this CDR3. The chain is built from TRBV3-1 (or the pseudogene TRBV3-2) and TRBJ2-2; possibly TRBD2 for D (6 bases). V gave up 1 base and J gave up 7 bases, with 10 bases separating them. Germline V gives CDR1 LGHDT, CDR2 YNNKEL (reference sequence). This CDR3 contains 14 residues. In DNA, the CDR3 is TGTGCCAGCAGCCAAGGCCTCGGGGGCGGGGAGCTGTTTTTT. This sequence encodes CASSQGLGGGELFF.

This clone was picked up a small number of times. The J gene is TRBJ2-3, the V gene TRBV28; TRBD2 agrees at 7 bases. With 6 bases clipped from V and 1 base from J, the junction kept 10 bases outside the gene matches. Germline-derived CDR1 and CDR2 are MDHEN and SYDVKM. This CDR3 has 16 residues. The CDR3 loop is CASRSGGSLGTDTQYF. The CDR3 coding sequence is TGTGCCAGCAGGTCCGGGGGGAGCCTTGGCACAGATACGCAGTATTTT.

The CDR3 DNA is TGCGCCAGCAGCCGTCCGGGGGGCGTAAGGTACAATGAGCAGTTCTTC. It translates to CASSRPGGVRYNEQFF. The chain uses TRBV5-1 and TRBJ2-1; a possible D gene is TRBD2 (7 bases). The CDR3 sequence is 16 residues long. In germline, CDR1 is SGHRS, CDR2 YFSETQ. Trimming shortened V by 4 bases and J by 4 bases, and 18 bases separated the two germline ends.

This sequence joins TRBV6-2 or TRBV6-3 and TRBJ2-3; 13 bases are shared with TRBD2. The germline CDR1 and CDR2 sequences are MNHEY and SVGEGT. The V gene end was trimmed by 5 bases and the J gene end by 1 base; junction bases not matched to a gene: 9. CDR3 length: 18 residues. CDR3 nucleotide sequence: TGTGCCAGCAGTACCGGGACTAGCGGGGTTCACCGCACAGATACGCAGTATTTT. Translation gives CASSTGTSGVHRTDTQYF.

The chain employs TRBV5-5 and TRBJ2-1, with 7 bases lining up with TRBD2. With V trimmed by 2 bases and J by 3 bases, 2 bases remained unmatched. The CDR3 runs 14 residues. Germline loops: CDR1 SGHKS, CDR2 YYEKEE (reference sequence). The CDR3 sequence is CASSFLAVYNEQFF. The DNA for the CDR3 is TGTGCCAGCAGCTTCCTAGCGGTCTACAATGAGCAGTTCTTC.